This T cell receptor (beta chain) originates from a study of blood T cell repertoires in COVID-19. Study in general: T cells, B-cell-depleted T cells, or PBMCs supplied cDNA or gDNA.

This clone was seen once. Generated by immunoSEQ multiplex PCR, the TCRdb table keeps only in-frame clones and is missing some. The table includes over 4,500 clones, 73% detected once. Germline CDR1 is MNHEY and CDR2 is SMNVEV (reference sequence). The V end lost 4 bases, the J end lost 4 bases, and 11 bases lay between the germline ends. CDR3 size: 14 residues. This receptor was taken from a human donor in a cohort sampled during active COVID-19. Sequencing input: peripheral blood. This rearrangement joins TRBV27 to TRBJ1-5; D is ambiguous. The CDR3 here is CASSYPGANQPQHF. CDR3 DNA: TGTGCCAGCAGTTACCCGGGAGCTAATCAGCCCCAGCATTTT.